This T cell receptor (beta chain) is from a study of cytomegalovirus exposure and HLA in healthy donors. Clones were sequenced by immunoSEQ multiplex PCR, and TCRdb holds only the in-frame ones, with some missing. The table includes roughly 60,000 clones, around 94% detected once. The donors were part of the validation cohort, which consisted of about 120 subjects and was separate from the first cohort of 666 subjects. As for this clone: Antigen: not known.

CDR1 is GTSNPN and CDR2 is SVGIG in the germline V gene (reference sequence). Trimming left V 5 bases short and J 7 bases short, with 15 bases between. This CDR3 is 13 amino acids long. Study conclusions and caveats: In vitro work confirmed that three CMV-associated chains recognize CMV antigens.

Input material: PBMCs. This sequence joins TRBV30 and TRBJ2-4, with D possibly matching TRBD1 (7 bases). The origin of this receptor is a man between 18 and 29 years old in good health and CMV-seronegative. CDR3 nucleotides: TGTGCCTGGGGAGGGGGCACCCGGAACATTCAGTACTTC. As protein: CAWGGGTRNIQYF.